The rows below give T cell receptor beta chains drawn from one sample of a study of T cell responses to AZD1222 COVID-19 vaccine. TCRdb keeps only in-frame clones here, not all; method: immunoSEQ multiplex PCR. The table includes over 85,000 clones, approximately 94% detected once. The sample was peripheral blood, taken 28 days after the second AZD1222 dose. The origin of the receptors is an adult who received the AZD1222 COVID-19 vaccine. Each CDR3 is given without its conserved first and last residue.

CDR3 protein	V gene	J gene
ASSQETAHSIGNTIY	TRBV18	TRBJ1-3
ASSPFFKTEAF	TRBV7-2	TRBJ1-1
ASSGVLGQGIGATNEKLF	TRBV2	TRBJ1-4
ASSYTSGRGYEQY	TRBV6-5	TRBJ2-7
ASSDLAGNTEAF	TRBV18	TRBJ1-1
SVRHGNSGTSTDTQY	TRBV29-1	TRBJ2-3
ASSAQGRNNQPQH	TRBV2	TRBJ1-5
ASSYHLLWSSGDHLTDTQY	TRBV6-2/TRBV6-3	TRBJ2-3
ASSFSETQTKGYGYT	TRBV7-9	TRBJ1-2
ASSLLYSNQPQH	TRBV5-8	TRBJ1-5
ASLEVANEKLF	TRBV19	TRBJ1-4
ASFIYRASTNEQY	TRBV7-8	TRBJ2-7
AGRGLDGYT	TRBV6-5	TRBJ1-2
ASSPSTGLNTEAF	TRBV18	TRBJ1-1
ASGGTAVAGELF	TRBV25-1	TRBJ2-2
ASSSLRKGVYEQY	TRBV6-5	TRBJ2-7